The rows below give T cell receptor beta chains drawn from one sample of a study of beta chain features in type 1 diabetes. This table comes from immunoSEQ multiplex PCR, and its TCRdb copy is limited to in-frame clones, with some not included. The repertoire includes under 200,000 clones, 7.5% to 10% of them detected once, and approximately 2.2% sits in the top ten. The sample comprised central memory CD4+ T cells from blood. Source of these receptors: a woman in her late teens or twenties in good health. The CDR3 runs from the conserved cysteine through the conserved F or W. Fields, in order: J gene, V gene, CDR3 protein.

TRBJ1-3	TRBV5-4	CASSSGTHSGNTIYF
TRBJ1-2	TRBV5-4	CASRDSSGGYGYTF
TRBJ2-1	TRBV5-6	CASSLFSGSGFYNEQFF
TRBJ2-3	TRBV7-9	CASSLAQRGAQYF
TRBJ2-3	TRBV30	CASAKRGGTDTQYF
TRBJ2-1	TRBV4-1	CASSQLTSNPEQFF
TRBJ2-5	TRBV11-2	CASSLGVRETQYF
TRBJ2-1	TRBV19	CASSQGVLAGANEQFF
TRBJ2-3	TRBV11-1	CASSHLAGASTDTQYF
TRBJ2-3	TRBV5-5	CASSRGTWADTQYF
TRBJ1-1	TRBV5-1	CASSGGTGEGTEAFF
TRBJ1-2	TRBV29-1	CSIGQGAGGYTF
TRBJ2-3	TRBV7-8	CASSRLAGSTDTQYF
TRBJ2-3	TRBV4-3	CASSQGAGGRFRTDTQYF
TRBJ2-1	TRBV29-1	CSVEVGLALDEQFF
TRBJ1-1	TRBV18	CASSWGQRENTEAFF
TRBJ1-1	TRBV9	CASSVGSWGDTEAFF
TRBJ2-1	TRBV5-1	CASSAGQGVSYNEQFF
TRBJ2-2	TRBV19	CATAQRDRANTGELFF
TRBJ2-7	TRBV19	CASIPSGGSSYEQYF